Listed here is a single T cell receptor (beta chain). Possible read error: a much larger clone is one base away. RNA transcripts yielded amplified TCR beta CDR3 regions. HTBI primers were used for first-round RT-PCR of the TCR CDR3. TCRdb reprocessed the multiplex PCR reads with MiXCR, giving one entry per CDR3 protein. The sample lists approximately 560,000 distinct CDR3 sequences; more than 15% were seen once. Germline values: CDR1 LGHNA, CDR2 YNFKEQ. This CDR3 contains 16 residues. Stable Graves' hyperthyroidism denoted no ophthalmopathy progression over 18 months. Disease duration under 2 months; hyperthyroidism patients were aged 18 to 65. Isolation of PBMCs was performed on 8.5 to 10 ml fresh peripheral blood. The data stem from a study of T cells in Graves' hyperthyroidism and ophthalmopathy.

This chain uses TRBV4-2 with TRBJ1-1; 8 bases are shared with TRBD1. The source material was blood. The sequence was collected from a woman under 40 with Graves' hyperthyroidism. The CDR3 sequence: CANSQGWQGATTEAFF. The CDR3 DNA follows: TGTGCCAACAGCCAGGGGTGGCAGGGGGCGACCACTGAAGCTTTCTTT.